The rows below give T cell receptor beta chains drawn from one sample of a study of memory CD4+ T cells and cytomegalovirus serostatus. Data came from immunoSEQ multiplex PCR; TCRdb stores just in-frame clones and leaves some out. This table holds 50,000 to 70,000 clones, about 80% found once. The sequenced sample consisted of memory CD4+ T cells from blood. All receptors come from an adult in good health and CMV-seropositive. Both conserved end residues are part of each CDR3. The D gene is left open where the match is weak. A clone size is listed for some rows: how often the clone was seen (once, few, many), or a class if it is expanded.

d_gene	v_gene	j_gene	abundance	CDR3aa	CDR3nt
.	TRBV11-3	TRBJ2-2	.	CASSLGGELAGELFF	TGTGCCAGCAGCTTAGGAGGGGAACTCGCCGGGGAGCTGTTTTTT
TRBD1	TRBV7-6	TRBJ2-2	.	CASSLGQGAEAGELFF	TGTGCCAGCAGCTTAGGTCAGGGGGCCGAGGCCGGGGAGCTGTTTTTT
TRBD2	TRBV29-1	TRBJ2-3	.	CSVDLAGVGDTQYF	TGCAGCGTTGATCTAGCGGGAGTCGGAGATACGCAGTATTTT
.	TRBV7-9	TRBJ1-2	.	CASSWPDYGYTF	TGTGCCAGCAGCTGGCCGGACTATGGCTACACCTTC
.	TRBV2	TRBJ2-7	.	CASSVGPPSYEQYF	TGTGCCAGCAGTGTAGGCCCCCCATCCTACGAGCAGTACTTC
.	TRBV28	TRBJ2-3	.	CASSIPGTGSADTQYF	TGTGCCAGCAGTATACCCGGGACGGGATCTGCAGATACGCAGTATTTT
.	TRBV21-1	TRBJ2-5	.	CASSKSVGSGNGGETQYF	.
.	TRBV28	TRBJ2-7	.	CASSLGLPPYEQYF	TGTGCCAGCAGTTTAGGGTTACCCCCCTACGAGCAGTACTTC
.	TRBV30	TRBJ1-5	few	CAWSVGGFNQPQHF	TGTGCCTGGAGTGTTGGGGGATTCAATCAGCCCCAGCATTTT
.	TRBV28	TRBJ1-3	.	CASSRHDPPNTIYF	TGTGCCAGCAGTCGACACGACCCGCCGAACACCATATATTTT
.	TRBV6-5	TRBJ1-1	.	CASSSLPNTEAFF	TGTGCCAGCAGTTCCCTACCGAACACTGAAGCTTTCTTT
.	TRBV29-1	TRBJ2-6	.	CSVEDRSSHSGANVLTF	TGCAGCGTTGAAGACCGAAGCAGCCACTCTGGGGCCAACGTCCTGACTTTC
.	TRBV28	TRBJ1-1	.	CASSLKGAEAFF	TGTGCCAGCAGTTTAAAGGGGGCTGAAGCTTTCTTT
.	TRBV29-1	TRBJ2-7	.	CSVEMTGFSEQYF	TGCAGCGTTGAAATGACAGGTTTCAGCGAGCAGTACTTC
.	TRBV7-8	TRBJ2-1	.	CASSPSRDTNEQFF	TGTGCCAGCAGCCCCTCGAGGGACACCAATGAGCAGTTCTTC
TRBD2	TRBV6-5	TRBJ2-3	.	CASSYLAGGPADTQYF	TGTGCCAGCAGTTATCTAGCGGGAGGGCCCGCAGATACGCAGTATTTT
TRBD2	TRBV5-1	TRBJ2-3	.	CASSPLAGGQIGTQYF	TGCGCCAGCAGCCCGCTAGCGGGAGGTCAAATCGGTACGCAGTATTTT
.	TRBV7-2	TRBJ1-5	.	CASSLDLNQPQHF	TGTGCCAGCAGCTTAGACTTGAATCAGCCCCAGCATTTT
.	TRBV6-1	TRBJ2-6	.	CASSGRFQGTGANVLTF	TGTGCCAGCAGTGGACGATTTCAGGGAACTGGGGCCAACGTCCTGACTTTC
.	TRBV9	TRBJ2-1	.	CASSVRTDIGEQFF	TGTGCCAGCAGCGTACGGACAGATATTGGTGAGCAGTTCTTC
TRBD1	TRBV25-1	TRBJ2-1	.	CASSIAGTGIHEQFF	TGTGCCAGCAGTATAGCCGGGACAGGGATCCATGAGCAGTTCTTC
.	TRBV5-1	TRBJ2-1	.	CASSLLQGFGNEQFF	TGCGCCAGCAGCTTACTGCAGGGTTTCGGCAATGAGCAGTTCTTC
.	TRBV27	TRBJ1-1	.	CASSYNQGYTEAFF	TGTGCCAGCAGTTACAATCAGGGTTACACTGAAGCTTTCTTT
.	TRBV6-1	TRBJ1-1	.	CASSEGRMNTEAFF	TGTGCCAGCAGTGAGGGACGGATGAACACTGAAGCTTTCTTT
TRBD2	TRBV4-3	TRBJ2-1	.	CASSQDGGISGTSYNEQFF	TGCGCCAGCAGCCAAGACGGAGGGATTAGCGGGACCTCCTACAATGAGCAGTTCTTC
TRBD2	TRBV5-5	TRBJ2-1	.	CASSLFSRSGGEQFF	TGTGCCAGCAGCTTGTTTAGCCGGAGCGGGGGTGAGCAGTTCTTC
TRBD1	TRBV5-1	TRBJ1-1	.	CASSLGQVFMNTEAFF	TGCGCCAGCAGCTTAGGACAGGTCTTCATGAACACTGAAGCTTTCTTT
TRBD2	TRBV6-5	TRBJ2-3	.	CASSRGLAGADTQYF	TGTGCCAGCAGTCGGGGACTAGCGGGAGCAGATACGCAGTATTTT
TRBD2	TRBV11-2	TRBJ2-7	few	CASSPLRRGRDVTYEQYF	TGTGCCAGCAGCCCTCTTAGGCGCGGGAGGGACGTAACCTACGAGCAGTACTTC
TRBD1	TRBV4-2	TRBJ1-1	.	CASSLPGQGPTEAFF	TGTGCCAGCAGCCTTCCGGGACAGGGCCCAACTGAAGCTTTCTTT
.	TRBV7-7	TRBJ2-1	.	CASSLRQDNEQFF	TGTGCCAGCAGCTTAAGACAGGACAATGAGCAGTTCTTC
TRBD1	TRBV30	TRBJ1-1	.	CAWKLTGFEAFF	TGTGCCTGGAAACTGACAGGGTTTGAAGCTTTCTTT
TRBD1	TRBV7-9	TRBJ2-2	.	CASSLKQGAHTGELFF	TGTGCCAGCAGCCTAAAACAGGGGGCCCACACCGGGGAGCTGTTTTTT
.	TRBV7-8	TRBJ1-2	.	CASSLEGRNYGYTF	TGTGCCAGCAGCTTAGAGGGCAGAAACTATGGCTACACCTTC
TRBD1	TRBV7-2	TRBJ1-1	.	CASSLTGTTEAFF	TGTGCCAGCAGCCTGACAGGGACCACTGAAGCTTTCTTT
TRBD1	TRBV7-2	TRBJ2-7	.	CASSPDGQGLKYF	TGTGCCAGCAGCCCCGACGGACAGGGGCTGAAGTACTTC
.	TRBV29-1	TRBJ1-5	few	CSVAGTDNQPQHF	TGCAGCGTAGCCGGGACGGATAATCAGCCCCAGCATTTT